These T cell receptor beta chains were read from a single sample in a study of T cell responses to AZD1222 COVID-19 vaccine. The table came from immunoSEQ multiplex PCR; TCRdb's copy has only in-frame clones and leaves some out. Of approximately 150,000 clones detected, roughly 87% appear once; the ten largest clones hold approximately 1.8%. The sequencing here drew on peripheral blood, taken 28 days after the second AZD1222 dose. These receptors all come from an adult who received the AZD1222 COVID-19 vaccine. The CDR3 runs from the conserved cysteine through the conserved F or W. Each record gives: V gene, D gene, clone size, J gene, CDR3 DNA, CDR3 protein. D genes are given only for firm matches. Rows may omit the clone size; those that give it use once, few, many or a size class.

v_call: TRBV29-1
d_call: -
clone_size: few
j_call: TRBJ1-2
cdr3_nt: TGCAGCGTTTCCAGACAGACCCATGGCTACACCTTC
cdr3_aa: CSVSRQTHGYTF

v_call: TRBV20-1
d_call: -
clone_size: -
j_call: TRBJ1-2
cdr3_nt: TGCAGTGCTAGCGGGAGAGGCTACACCTTC
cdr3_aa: CSASGRGYTF

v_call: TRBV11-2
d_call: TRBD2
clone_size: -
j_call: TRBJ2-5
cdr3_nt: TGTGCCAGCAGCTTGTTGAGGGCTAGCGGGATAGGAGGGACCCAGTACTTC
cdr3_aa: CASSLLRASGIGGTQYF

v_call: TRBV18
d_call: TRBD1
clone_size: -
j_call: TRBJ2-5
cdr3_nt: TGTGCCAGCTCACGAAACAGGGGGGAACAAGAGACCCAGTACTTC
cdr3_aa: CASSRNRGEQETQYF

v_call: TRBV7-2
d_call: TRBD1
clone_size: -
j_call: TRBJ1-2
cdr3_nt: TGTGCCAGCAGCTTAGCTCGGGACAGGGGGCGCAAGATTAACTATGGCTACACCTTC
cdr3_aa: CASSLARDRGRKINYGYTF

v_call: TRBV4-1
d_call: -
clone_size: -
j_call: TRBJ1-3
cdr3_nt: TGCGCCAGCAGCCAAGAAAGGCGGATCTCTGGAAACACCATATATTTT
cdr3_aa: CASSQERRISGNTIYF

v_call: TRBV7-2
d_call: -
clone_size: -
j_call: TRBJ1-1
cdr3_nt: TGTGCCAGCAGCCCCTATCCGACTTCCGCAAAAGAAGCTTTCTTT
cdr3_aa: CASSPYPTSAKEAFF

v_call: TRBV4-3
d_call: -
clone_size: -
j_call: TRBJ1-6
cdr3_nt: TGCGCCAGCAGCCACGTACAGGGTCAACTTGGCTCACCCCTCCACTTT
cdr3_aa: CASSHVQGQLGSPLHF

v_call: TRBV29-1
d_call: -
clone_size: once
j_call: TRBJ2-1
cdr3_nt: TGCAGCGTTGGAGGGCAATACTACAATGAGCAGTTCTTC
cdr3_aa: CSVGGQYYNEQFF

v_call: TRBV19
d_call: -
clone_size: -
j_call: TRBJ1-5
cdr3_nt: TGTGCCAGTAGTATAATGGGGAAGCCCCAGCATTTT
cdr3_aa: CASSIMGKPQHF

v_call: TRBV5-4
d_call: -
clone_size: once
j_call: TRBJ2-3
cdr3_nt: TGTGCCAGCAGCCCCACACGGACGCCAGATACGCAGTATTTT
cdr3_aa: CASSPTRTPDTQYF

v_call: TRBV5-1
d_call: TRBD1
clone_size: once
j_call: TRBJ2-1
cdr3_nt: TGCGCCAGCAGCTTGGGAGGACAGGGGGCGCCTGAGCAGTTCTTC
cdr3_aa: CASSLGGQGAPEQFF

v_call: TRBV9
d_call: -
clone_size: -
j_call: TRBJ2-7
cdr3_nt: TGTGCCAGCAGCGTACACTGCGCGATCCGGGGAGAGGCTTCCCACCGATCCTACGAGCAGTACTTC
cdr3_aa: CASSVHCAIRGEASHRSYEQYF

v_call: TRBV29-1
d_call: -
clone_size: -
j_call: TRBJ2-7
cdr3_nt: TGCAGCGTTGCTTCTGGCAATCGCGGAGGCGAGCAGTACTTC
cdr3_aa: CSVASGNRGGEQYF